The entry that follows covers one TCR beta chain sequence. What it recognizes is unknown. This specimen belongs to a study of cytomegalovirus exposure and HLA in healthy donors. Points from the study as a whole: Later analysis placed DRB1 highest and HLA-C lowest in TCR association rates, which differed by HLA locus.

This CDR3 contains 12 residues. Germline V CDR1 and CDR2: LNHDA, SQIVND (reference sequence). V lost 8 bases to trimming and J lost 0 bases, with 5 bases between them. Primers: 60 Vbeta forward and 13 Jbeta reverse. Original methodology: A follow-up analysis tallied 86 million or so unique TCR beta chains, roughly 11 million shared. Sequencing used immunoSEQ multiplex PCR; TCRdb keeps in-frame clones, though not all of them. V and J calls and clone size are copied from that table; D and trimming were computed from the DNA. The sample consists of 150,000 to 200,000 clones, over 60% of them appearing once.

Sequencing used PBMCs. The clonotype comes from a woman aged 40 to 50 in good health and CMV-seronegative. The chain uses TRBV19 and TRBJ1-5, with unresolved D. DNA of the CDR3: TGTGCCAGTCGTTATAGCAATCAGCCCCAGCATTTT. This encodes CASRYSNQPQHF.